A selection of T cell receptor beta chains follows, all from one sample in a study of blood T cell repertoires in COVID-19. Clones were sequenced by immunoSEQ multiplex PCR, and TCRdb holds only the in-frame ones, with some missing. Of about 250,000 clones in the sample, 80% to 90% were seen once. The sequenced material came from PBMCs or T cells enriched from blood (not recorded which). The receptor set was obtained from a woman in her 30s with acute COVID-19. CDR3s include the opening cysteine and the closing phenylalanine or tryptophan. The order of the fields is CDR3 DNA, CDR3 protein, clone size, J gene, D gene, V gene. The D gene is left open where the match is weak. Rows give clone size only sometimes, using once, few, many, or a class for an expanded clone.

CDR3 DNA: TGTGCCAGCAGCGGGGACAGGGGCGGAGAGACCCAGTACTTC; CDR3 protein: CASSGDRGGETQYF; clone size: NA; J gene: TRBJ2-5; D gene: TRBD1; V gene: TRBV5-4
CDR3 DNA: TGTGCCAGCTCCCTAATCGAAACGAACACCGGGGAGCTGTTTTTT; CDR3 protein: CASSLIETNTGELFF; clone size: NA; J gene: TRBJ2-2; D gene: NA; V gene: TRBV18
CDR3 DNA: TGTGCCAGCAGTTACCTCGACAGGGTTGGGGTTGAGCAGTTCTTC; CDR3 protein: CASSYLDRVGVEQFF; clone size: NA; J gene: TRBJ2-1; D gene: TRBD1; V gene: TRBV6-5
CDR3 DNA: TGTGCCAGCAAAACGGGAGATAAAGAGACCCAGTACTTC; CDR3 protein: CASKTGDKETQYF; clone size: NA; J gene: TRBJ2-5; D gene: NA; V gene: TRBV28
CDR3 DNA: TGTGCCAGCAGCCTTGGACTAGCGGAGAACAATGAGCAGTTCTTC; CDR3 protein: CASSLGLAENNEQFF; clone size: NA; J gene: TRBJ2-1; D gene: TRBD2; V gene: TRBV7-6
CDR3 DNA: TGTGCCAGTAACCCAGGCCTCATCAATCAGCCCCAGCATTTT; CDR3 protein: CASNPGLINQPQHF; clone size: NA; J gene: TRBJ1-5; D gene: NA; V gene: TRBV19
CDR3 DNA: TGTGCCAGCAGTTTGGAGGGTGATGGCTACACCTTC; CDR3 protein: CASSLEGDGYTF; clone size: NA; J gene: TRBJ1-2; D gene: NA; V gene: TRBV12-3/TRBV12-4
CDR3 DNA: TGTGCCAGCAGCGACAACAGGGGCCCAAGCTCTGGAAACACCATATATTTT; CDR3 protein: CASSDNRGPSSGNTIYF; clone size: NA; J gene: TRBJ1-3; D gene: TRBD1; V gene: TRBV9
CDR3 DNA: TGTGCCAGCAGCCCGGGTGGTGGCTACACCTTC; CDR3 protein: CASSPGGGYTF; clone size: once; J gene: TRBJ1-2; D gene: NA; V gene: TRBV5-4
CDR3 DNA: TGTGCCAGCAGCCTCCACAGGGACACTGAAGCTTTCTTT; CDR3 protein: CASSLHRDTEAFF; clone size: NA; J gene: TRBJ1-1; D gene: NA; V gene: TRBV7-6
CDR3 DNA: TGTGCCAGCAGCTTTTTACAGGGGGTAGAGACTGAAGCTTTCTTT; CDR3 protein: CASSFLQGVETEAFF; clone size: NA; J gene: TRBJ1-1; D gene: TRBD1; V gene: TRBV7-9
CDR3 DNA: TGTGCCAGTAGTATGCAGGGGGTCATAGGGTATGGCTACACCTTC; CDR3 protein: CASSMQGVIGYGYTF; clone size: once; J gene: TRBJ1-2; D gene: TRBD1; V gene: TRBV19
CDR3 DNA: TGTGCCAGCAGTTACTCGGCCGGGATCCCTGGGGAGCAGTACTTC; CDR3 protein: CASSYSAGIPGEQYF; clone size: NA; J gene: TRBJ2-7; D gene: NA; V gene: TRBV6-5
CDR3 DNA: TGCAGTGCCAGTCACGCAGGACAGGAGCAATCACCCCTCCACTTT; CDR3 protein: CSASHAGQEQSPLHF; clone size: medium-sized; J gene: TRBJ1-6; D gene: TRBD1; V gene: TRBV20-1
CDR3 DNA: TGCGCCAGCAGCCAAGTGGGGCAGGGAAGGACAGATACGCAGTATTTT; CDR3 protein: CASSQVGQGRTDTQYF; clone size: once; J gene: TRBJ2-3; D gene: NA; V gene: TRBV4-1
CDR3 DNA: TGTGCTAGTGGCCGCGGGGTCCAATCACCCCTCCACTTT; CDR3 protein: CASGRGVQSPLHF; clone size: NA; J gene: TRBJ1-6; D gene: NA; V gene: TRBV12-5
CDR3 DNA: TGTGCCAGCAGCTCCAGTCCCGGGACTAGCGGGGGTTTTTACAATGAGCAATTCTTC; CDR3 protein: CASSSSPGTSGGFYNEQFF; clone size: NA; J gene: TRBJ2-1; D gene: TRBD2; V gene: TRBV7-2
CDR3 DNA: TGCGCCAGCAGCCAAGATCGTCGGTCTTCCGGGGAGCTGTTTTTT; CDR3 protein: CASSQDRRSSGELFF; clone size: NA; J gene: TRBJ2-2; D gene: NA; V gene: TRBV4-1
CDR3 DNA: TGCGCCAGCAGCCAAGCCTGGACAGCCCAAGAGACCCAGTACTTC; CDR3 protein: CASSQAWTAQETQYF; clone size: NA; J gene: TRBJ2-5; D gene: NA; V gene: TRBV4-1
CDR3 DNA: TGTGCCAGCAGCCAAGGGAGTTCGGGGATGTGGGATTCACCCCTCCACTTT; CDR3 protein: CASSQGSSGMWDSPLHF; clone size: once; J gene: TRBJ1-6; D gene: NA; V gene: TRBV4-2
CDR3 DNA: TGCAGCGTTGAGAGTAAGTTTGGGCTTCCATATGAGGGCTACACCTTC; CDR3 protein: CSVESKFGLPYEGYTF; clone size: NA; J gene: TRBJ1-2; D gene: NA; V gene: TRBV29-1
CDR3 DNA: TGTGCCAGCAGCCAAGTGGTAGGGACTACCCTTTACAATGAGCAGTTCTTC; CDR3 protein: CASSQVVGTTLYNEQFF; clone size: NA; J gene: TRBJ2-1; D gene: TRBD2; V gene: TRBV3-1/TRBV3-2
CDR3 DNA: TGTGCCAGCAGCCGGGAGGGGGGGGCCACCGGGGCCAACGTCCTGACTTTC; CDR3 protein: CASSREGGATGANVLTF; clone size: NA; J gene: TRBJ2-6; D gene: NA; V gene: TRBV3-1/TRBV3-2
CDR3 DNA: TGTGCCTGGAAATCAAACAGTATCACAGATACGCAGTATTTT; CDR3 protein: CAWKSNSITDTQYF; clone size: NA; J gene: TRBJ2-3; D gene: NA; V gene: TRBV30
CDR3 DNA: TGTGCCAGCAGCTTACGAGGCGGAGCCAATAATTCACCCCTCCACTTT; CDR3 protein: CASSLRGGANNSPLHF; clone size: NA; J gene: TRBJ1-6; D gene: NA; V gene: TRBV13
CDR3 DNA: TGCAGCGTGACACAGGGAAACTATGAAAAACTGTTTTTT; CDR3 protein: CSVTQGNYEKLFF; clone size: NA; J gene: TRBJ1-4; D gene: NA; V gene: TRBV29-1
CDR3 DNA: TGTGCCAGCACATCCGGGACAGCCCAGCACTTC; CDR3 protein: CASTSGTAQHF; clone size: NA; J gene: TRBJ2-7; D gene: TRBD1; V gene: TRBV3-1/TRBV3-2
CDR3 DNA: TGTGCCAGCAGCTCTCCAGGGGGATATAGCAATCAGCCCCAGCATTTT; CDR3 protein: CASSSPGGYSNQPQHF; clone size: NA; J gene: TRBJ1-5; D gene: TRBD1; V gene: TRBV7-2
CDR3 DNA: TGTGCCAGCAGTGAAGCGCTTCGGCAGGGGTTTGGTTACACCGGGGAGCTGTTTTTT; CDR3 protein: CASSEALRQGFGYTGELFF; clone size: NA; J gene: TRBJ2-2; D gene: NA; V gene: TRBV6-1
CDR3 DNA: TGCGCCAGCAGCTTGGAGTCAGAATACAATGAGCAGTTCTTC; CDR3 protein: CASSLESEYNEQFF; clone size: NA; J gene: TRBJ2-1; D gene: NA; V gene: TRBV5-1
CDR3 DNA: TGTGCCAGCTCGCTTGACAAAGATACGCAGTATTTT; CDR3 protein: CASSLDKDTQYF; clone size: NA; J gene: TRBJ2-3; D gene: NA; V gene: TRBV12-3/TRBV12-4
CDR3 DNA: TGTGCCAGCAGCTTAGCGGGGAACTCAGATACGCAGTATTTT; CDR3 protein: CASSLAGNSDTQYF; clone size: NA; J gene: TRBJ2-3; D gene: TRBD2; V gene: TRBV5-6
CDR3 DNA: TGTGCCAGCAGCTTATGGGGCCCTCTCGGCTACGAGCAGTACTTC; CDR3 protein: CASSLWGPLGYEQYF; clone size: NA; J gene: TRBJ2-7; D gene: NA; V gene: TRBV7-9
CDR3 DNA: TGTGCCAGCAGCCAAGGACAGCCTCTTAATTCACCCCTCCACTTT; CDR3 protein: CASSQGQPLNSPLHF; clone size: NA; J gene: TRBJ1-6; D gene: NA; V gene: TRBV4-2
CDR3 DNA: TGTGCCAGCAGCTCCGGGTTCTCTGGGGCCAACGTCCTGACTTTC; CDR3 protein: CASSSGFSGANVLTF; clone size: NA; J gene: TRBJ2-6; D gene: NA; V gene: TRBV11-2
CDR3 DNA: TGCAGTGCTAGTCCGGCGGGGGGAAACACAGATACGCAGTATTTT; CDR3 protein: CSASPAGGNTDTQYF; clone size: NA; J gene: TRBJ2-3; D gene: TRBD2; V gene: TRBV20-1
CDR3 DNA: TGTGCCAGCAGCTTAAAATACAGGGGTGTTGCGTTCGATACGCAGTATTTT; CDR3 protein: CASSLKYRGVAFDTQYF; clone size: once; J gene: TRBJ2-3; D gene: TRBD1; V gene: TRBV7-2
CDR3 DNA: TGTGCCAGCCGTGACATACAAGATAGGACAGATACGCAGTATTTT; CDR3 protein: CASRDIQDRTDTQYF; clone size: few; J gene: TRBJ2-3; D gene: NA; V gene: TRBV5-8
CDR3 DNA: TGTGCCAGCAGCTTAGTCCAGATCACAGATACGCAGTATTTT; CDR3 protein: CASSLVQITDTQYF; clone size: NA; J gene: TRBJ2-3; D gene: NA; V gene: TRBV7-9
CDR3 DNA: TGTGCCAGCAGCCAAGATTATGGCGGGACAGGGCATGGCTACACCTTC; CDR3 protein: CASSQDYGGTGHGYTF; clone size: NA; J gene: TRBJ1-2; D gene: TRBD1; V gene: TRBV3-1/TRBV3-2
CDR3 DNA: TGTGCCAGCAGCTTAGCTAGAGGGGGATACTATGGCTACACCTTC; CDR3 protein: CASSLARGGYYGYTF; clone size: NA; J gene: TRBJ1-2; D gene: NA; V gene: TRBV7-2
CDR3 DNA: TGTGCCAGCAGCTCGGGGACTGCCGAGCAGTACTTC; CDR3 protein: CASSSGTAEQYF; clone size: NA; J gene: TRBJ2-7; D gene: NA; V gene: TRBV5-4
CDR3 DNA: TGTGCCAGCAGTTACGGGGAGTCGGGCTATGGCTACACCTTC; CDR3 protein: CASSYGESGYGYTF; clone size: NA; J gene: TRBJ1-2; D gene: NA; V gene: TRBV6-5
CDR3 DNA: TGTGCCAGCAGCATCGAGGGAGGTACGCAGTATTTT; CDR3 protein: CASSIEGGTQYF; clone size: NA; J gene: TRBJ2-3; D gene: NA; V gene: TRBV5-4
CDR3 DNA: TGTGCCAGTAGTCAAATATTTACAGGAGCTAACTATGGCTACACCTTC; CDR3 protein: CASSQIFTGANYGYTF; clone size: NA; J gene: TRBJ1-2; D gene: NA; V gene: TRBV19
CDR3 DNA: TGTGCCAGCAGTCAGGGACAGGGACCCACCGGGGAGCTGTTTTTT; CDR3 protein: CASSQGQGPTGELFF; clone size: NA; J gene: TRBJ2-2; D gene: TRBD1; V gene: TRBV28